This entry is about one T cell receptor beta chain. Only in-frame clones appear in the TCRdb table, and some are missing; sequencing was by immunoSEQ multiplex PCR. Of some 2,100,000 clones listed, approximately 94% are singletons. Trimming at V came to 4 bases and at J to 10 bases, leaving 7 bases not matched to a gene. This CDR3 region has 13 residues. Germline loops: CDR1 MNHEY, CDR2 SMNVEV (reference sequence). This sample is drawn from a study of shared clonotypes between healthy human individuals. In the naive CD8 group, cells lacked CD45RO and were positively selected for CCR7, so terminally differentiated effector memory CD45RA+ cells were left out.

This clonotype was sampled from a young man in good health. Some clones in this sample may be carry-over from other donors' samples. The specimen sequenced was naive CD8+ T cells from PBMCs. The chain is built from TRBV27 and TRBJ1-1; 9 bases are shared with TRBD1. Written as DNA, the CDR3 is TGTGCCAGCAGTTCACAGGGGGCGTTAGGAGCTTTCTTT. This translates into CASSSQGALGAFF.